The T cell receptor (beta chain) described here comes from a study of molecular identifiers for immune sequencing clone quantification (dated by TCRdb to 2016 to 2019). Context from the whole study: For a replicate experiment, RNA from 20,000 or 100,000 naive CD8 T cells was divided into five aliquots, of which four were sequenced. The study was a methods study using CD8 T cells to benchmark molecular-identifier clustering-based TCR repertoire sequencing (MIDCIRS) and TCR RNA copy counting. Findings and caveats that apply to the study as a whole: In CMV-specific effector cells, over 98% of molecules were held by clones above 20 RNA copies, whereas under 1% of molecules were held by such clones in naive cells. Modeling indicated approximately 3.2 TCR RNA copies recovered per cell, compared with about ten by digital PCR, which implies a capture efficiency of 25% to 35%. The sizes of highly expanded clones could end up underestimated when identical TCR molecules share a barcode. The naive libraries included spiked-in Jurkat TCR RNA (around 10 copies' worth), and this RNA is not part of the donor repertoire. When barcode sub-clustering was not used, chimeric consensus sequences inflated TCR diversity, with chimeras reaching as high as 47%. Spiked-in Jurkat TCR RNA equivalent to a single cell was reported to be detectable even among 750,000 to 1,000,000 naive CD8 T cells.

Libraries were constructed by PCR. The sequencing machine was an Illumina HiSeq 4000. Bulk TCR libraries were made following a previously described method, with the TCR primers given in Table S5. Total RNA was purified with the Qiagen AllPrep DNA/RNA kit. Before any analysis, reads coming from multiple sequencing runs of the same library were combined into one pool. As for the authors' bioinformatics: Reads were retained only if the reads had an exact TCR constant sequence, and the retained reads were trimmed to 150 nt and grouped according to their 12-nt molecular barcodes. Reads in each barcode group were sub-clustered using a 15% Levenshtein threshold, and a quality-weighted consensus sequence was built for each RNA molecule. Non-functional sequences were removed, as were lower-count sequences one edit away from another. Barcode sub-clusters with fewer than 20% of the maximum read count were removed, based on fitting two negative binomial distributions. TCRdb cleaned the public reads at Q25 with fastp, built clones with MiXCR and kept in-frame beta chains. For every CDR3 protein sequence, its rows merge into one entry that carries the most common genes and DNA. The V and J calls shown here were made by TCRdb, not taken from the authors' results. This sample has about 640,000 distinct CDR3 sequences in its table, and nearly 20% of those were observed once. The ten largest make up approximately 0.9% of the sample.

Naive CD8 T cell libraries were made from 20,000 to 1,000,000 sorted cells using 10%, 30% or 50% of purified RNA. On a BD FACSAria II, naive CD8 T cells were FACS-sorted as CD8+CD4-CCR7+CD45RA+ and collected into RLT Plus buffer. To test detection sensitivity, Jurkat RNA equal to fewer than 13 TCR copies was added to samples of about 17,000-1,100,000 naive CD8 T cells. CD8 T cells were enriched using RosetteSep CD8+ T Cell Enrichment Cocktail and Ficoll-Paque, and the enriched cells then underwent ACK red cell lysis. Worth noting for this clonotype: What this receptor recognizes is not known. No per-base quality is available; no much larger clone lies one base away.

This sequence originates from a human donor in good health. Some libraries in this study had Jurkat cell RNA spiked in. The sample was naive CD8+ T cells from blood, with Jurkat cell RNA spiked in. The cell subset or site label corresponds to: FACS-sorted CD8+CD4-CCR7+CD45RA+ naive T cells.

At the DNA level, the sequence is TGTGCCAGCAGCACCACACCAACGATGGACAGGGTAAACCCTAACTATGGCTACACCTTC. Translated, it reads CASSTTPTMDRVNPNYGYTF. This sequence uses TRBV7-9 and TRBJ1-2, with 8 bases in between that match TRBD1. For this chain, trimming is 5 bases at the V end and 0 bases at the J end, and the number of junction bases without a gene match is 20. The CDR1 and CDR2 encoded by the germline V gene (reference sequence) are SEHNR and FQNEAQ. The CDR3 measures 20 amino acids from cysteine to phenylalanine. The retained sequence is limited to the CDR3, 60 bases, with the frame set at the first base.